In this sample, the clone carrying this T cell receptor (beta chain) turned up a few times. Every donor provided around 9.3 milliliters of peripheral blood. The study isolated at least 6 million PBMCs from each sample. Extracted total RNA amounted to at least 5.5 micrograms for each sample. The record originates from a study of blood T cells in healthy people across ages. Sample-barcoded 5' priming and a J-beta primer mix drove a second PCR of roughly 7 to 11 cycles. TCRdb independently ran MiXCR on the 5' RACE reads; one entry per CDR3 protein. The sample comprises hundreds of thousands of distinct CDR3 sequences, roughly three fifths of which are singletons, and roughly 24% rests with the top ten. Sample: blood. This receptor was identified in a middle-aged man in good health.

The CDR3 is CASSQQGDSTYEQYF. CDR3 coding DNA: TGCGCCAGCAGTCAACAGGGGGACAGCACTTACGAGCAGTACTTC. V gene TRBV4-3 combines with J gene TRBJ2-7; 8 bases are shared with TRBD1. The J segment lost 4 bases and the V segment lost 6 bases, leaving 11 bases of the junction unmatched. Germline lookup yields CDR1 LGHNA and CDR2 YSLEER. The CDR3 has 15 residues.